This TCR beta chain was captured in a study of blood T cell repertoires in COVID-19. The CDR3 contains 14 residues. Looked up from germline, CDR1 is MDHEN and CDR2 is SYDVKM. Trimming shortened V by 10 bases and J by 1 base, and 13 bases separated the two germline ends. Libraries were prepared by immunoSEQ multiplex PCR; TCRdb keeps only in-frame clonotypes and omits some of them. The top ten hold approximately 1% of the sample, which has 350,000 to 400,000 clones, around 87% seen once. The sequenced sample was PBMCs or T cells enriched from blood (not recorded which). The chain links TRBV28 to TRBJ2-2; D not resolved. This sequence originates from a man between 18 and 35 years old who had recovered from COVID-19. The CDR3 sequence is CATLSGGNTGELFF. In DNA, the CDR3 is TGTGCCACTCTCTCTGGCGGGAACACCGGGGAGCTGTTTTTT.